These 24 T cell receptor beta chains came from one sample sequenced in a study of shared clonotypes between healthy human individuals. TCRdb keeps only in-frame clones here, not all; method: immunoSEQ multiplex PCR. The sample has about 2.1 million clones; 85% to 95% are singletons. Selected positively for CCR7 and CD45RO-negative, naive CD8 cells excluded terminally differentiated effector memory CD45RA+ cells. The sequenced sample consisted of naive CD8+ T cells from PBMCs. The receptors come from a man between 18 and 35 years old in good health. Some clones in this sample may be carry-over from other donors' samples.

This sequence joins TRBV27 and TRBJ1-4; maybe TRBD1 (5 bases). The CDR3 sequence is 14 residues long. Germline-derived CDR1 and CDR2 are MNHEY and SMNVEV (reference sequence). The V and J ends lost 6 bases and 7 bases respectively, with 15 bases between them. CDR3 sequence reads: CASSYRQGGEKLFF. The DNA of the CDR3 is TGTGCCAGCAGCTACAGGCAGGGCGGTGAAAAACTGTTTTTT.

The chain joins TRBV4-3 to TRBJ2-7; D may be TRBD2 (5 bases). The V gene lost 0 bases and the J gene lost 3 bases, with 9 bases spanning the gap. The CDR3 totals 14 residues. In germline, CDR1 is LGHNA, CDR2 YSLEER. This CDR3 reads CASSQDSGNYEQYF. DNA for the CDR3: TGCGCCAGCAGCCAAGATTCCGGGAACTACGAGCAGTACTTC.

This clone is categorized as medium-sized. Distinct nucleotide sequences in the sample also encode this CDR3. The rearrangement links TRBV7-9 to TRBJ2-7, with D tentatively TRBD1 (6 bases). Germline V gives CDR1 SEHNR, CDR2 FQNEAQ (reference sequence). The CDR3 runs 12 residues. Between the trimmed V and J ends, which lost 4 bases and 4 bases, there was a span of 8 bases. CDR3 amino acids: CASSSGQYEQYF. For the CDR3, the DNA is TGTGCCAGCAGCTCCGGACAGTACGAGCAGTACTTC.

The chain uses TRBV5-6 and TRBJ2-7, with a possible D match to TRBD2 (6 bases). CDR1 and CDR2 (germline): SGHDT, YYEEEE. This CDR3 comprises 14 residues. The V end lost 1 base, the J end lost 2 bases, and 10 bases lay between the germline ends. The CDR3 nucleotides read TGTGCCAGCAGCTTGTGGAGGGTCGCCTACGAGCAGTACTTC. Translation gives CASSLWRVAYEQYF.

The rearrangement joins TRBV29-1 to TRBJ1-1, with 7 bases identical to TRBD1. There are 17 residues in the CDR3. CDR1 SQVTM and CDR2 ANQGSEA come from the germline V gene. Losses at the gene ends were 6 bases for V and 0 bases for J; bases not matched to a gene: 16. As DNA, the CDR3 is TGCAGCGTCCGTCCCCCTCCCCAGGGGGGGATGAACACTGAAGCTTTCTTT. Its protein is CSVRPPPQGGMNTEAFF.

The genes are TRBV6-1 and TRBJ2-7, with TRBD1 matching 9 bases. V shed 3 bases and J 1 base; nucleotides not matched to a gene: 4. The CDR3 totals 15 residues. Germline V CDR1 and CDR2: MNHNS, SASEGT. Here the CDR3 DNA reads TGTGCCAGCAGTGATCCGACAGGGGGGTCCTACGAGCAGTACTTC. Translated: CASSDPTGGSYEQYF.

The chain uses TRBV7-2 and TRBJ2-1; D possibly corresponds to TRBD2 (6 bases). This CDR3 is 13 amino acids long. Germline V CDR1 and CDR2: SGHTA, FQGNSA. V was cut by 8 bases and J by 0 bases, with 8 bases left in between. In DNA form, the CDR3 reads TGTGCCAGCGGGGGGAGCTCCTACAATGAGCAGTTCTTC. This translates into CASGGSSYNEQFF.

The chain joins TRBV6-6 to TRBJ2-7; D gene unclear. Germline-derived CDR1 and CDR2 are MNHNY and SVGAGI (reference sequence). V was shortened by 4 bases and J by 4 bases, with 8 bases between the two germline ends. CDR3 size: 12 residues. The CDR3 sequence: CASSSLWYEQYF. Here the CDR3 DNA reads TGTGCCAGCAGTTCCCTGTGGTACGAGCAGTACTTC.

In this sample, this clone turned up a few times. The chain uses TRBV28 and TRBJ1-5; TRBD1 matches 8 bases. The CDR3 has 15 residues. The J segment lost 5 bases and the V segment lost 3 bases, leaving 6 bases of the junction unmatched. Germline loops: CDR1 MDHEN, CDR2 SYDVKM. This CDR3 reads CASSLTGVTHQPQHF. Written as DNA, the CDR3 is TGTGCCAGCAGTTTGACAGGGGTGACCCATCAGCCCCAGCATTTT.

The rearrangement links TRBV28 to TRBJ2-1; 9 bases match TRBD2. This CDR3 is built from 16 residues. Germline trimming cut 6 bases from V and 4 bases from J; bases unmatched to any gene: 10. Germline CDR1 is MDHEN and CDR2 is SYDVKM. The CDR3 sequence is CASSPIGLALYNEQFF. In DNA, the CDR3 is TGTGCCAGCAGCCCAATAGGACTAGCGCTATACAATGAGCAGTTCTTC.

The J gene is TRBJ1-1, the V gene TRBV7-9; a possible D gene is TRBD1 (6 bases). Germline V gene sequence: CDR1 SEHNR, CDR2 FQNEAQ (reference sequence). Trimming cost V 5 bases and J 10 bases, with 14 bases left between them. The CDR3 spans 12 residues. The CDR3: CASSPAGQIAFF. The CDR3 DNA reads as TGTGCCAGCAGCCCAGCGGGACAAATAGCTTTCTTT.

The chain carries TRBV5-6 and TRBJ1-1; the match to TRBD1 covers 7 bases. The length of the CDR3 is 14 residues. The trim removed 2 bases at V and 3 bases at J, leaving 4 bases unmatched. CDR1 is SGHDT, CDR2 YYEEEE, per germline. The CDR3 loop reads CASSLTGDYTEAFF. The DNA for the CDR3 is TGTGCCAGCAGCTTAACAGGGGACTACACTGAAGCTTTCTTT.

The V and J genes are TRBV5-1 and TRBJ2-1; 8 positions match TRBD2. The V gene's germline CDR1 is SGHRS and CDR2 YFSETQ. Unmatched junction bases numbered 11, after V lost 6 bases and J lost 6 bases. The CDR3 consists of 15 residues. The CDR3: CASKGTSGARNEQFF. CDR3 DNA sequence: TGCGCCAGCAAGGGCACTAGCGGAGCACGCAATGAGCAGTTCTTC.

The CDR3 sequence: CASSPNYRWTTYEQYF. The CDR3 coding sequence is TGTGCCAGCAGCCCGAACTACAGGTGGACAACCTACGAGCAGTACTTC. The chain couples TRBV28 to TRBJ2-7; possibly TRBD1 for D (5 bases). The CDR3 is 16 amino acids. V was pared by 6 bases and J by 2 bases, with 20 bases between. Germline-derived CDR1 and CDR2 are MDHEN and SYDVKM.

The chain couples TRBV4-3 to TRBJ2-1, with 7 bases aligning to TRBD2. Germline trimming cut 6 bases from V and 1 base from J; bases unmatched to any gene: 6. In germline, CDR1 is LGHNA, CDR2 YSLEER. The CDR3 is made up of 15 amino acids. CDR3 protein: CASRKREASYNEQFF. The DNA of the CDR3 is TGCGCCAGCAGAAAACGGGAGGCTTCCTACAATGAGCAGTTCTTC.

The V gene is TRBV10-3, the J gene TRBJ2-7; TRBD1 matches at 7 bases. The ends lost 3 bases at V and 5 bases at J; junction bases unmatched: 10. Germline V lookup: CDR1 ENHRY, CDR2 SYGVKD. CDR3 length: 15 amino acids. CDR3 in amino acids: CAISDPTLDRDEQYF. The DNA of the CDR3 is TGTGCCATCAGTGACCCGACCTTAGACAGGGACGAGCAGTACTTC.

The CDR3 loop reads CASSCPTSADSYNEQFF. In DNA, the CDR3 is TGTGCCAGCAGCTGCCCGACTAGCGCCGACTCCTACAATGAGCAGTTCTTC. The chain carries TRBV5-6 and TRBJ2-1, with TRBD2 matching 8 bases. Germline V gene sequence: CDR1 SGHDT, CDR2 YYEEEE. Trimming cost V 3 bases and J 0 bases; bases outside gene matches: 8. The CDR3 sequence is 17 residues long.

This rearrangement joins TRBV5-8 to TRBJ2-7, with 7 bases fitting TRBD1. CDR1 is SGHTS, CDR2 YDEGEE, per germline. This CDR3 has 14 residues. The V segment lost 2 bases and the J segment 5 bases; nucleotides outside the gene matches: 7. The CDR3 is CASSFGAGGDEQYF. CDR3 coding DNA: TGTGCCAGCAGCTTTGGGGCAGGGGGTGACGAGCAGTACTTC.

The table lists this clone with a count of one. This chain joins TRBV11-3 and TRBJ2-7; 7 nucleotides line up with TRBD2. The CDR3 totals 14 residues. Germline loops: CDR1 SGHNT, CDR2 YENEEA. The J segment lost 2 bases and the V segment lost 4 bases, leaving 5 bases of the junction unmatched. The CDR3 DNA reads TGTGCCAGCAGCTCCCGGGACTACCCCTACGAGCAGTACTTC. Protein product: CASSSRDYPYEQYF.

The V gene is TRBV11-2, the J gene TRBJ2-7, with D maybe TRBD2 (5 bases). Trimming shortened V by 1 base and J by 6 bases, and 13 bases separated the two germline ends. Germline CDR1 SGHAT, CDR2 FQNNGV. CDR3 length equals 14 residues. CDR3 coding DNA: TGTGCCAGCAGCTTAGCGGCAGCGAGGGCCGAGCAGTACTTC. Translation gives CASSLAAARAEQYF. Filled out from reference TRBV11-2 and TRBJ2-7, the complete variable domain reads EAGVAQSPRYKIIEKRQSVAFWCNPISGHATLYWYQQILGQGPKLLIQFQNNGVVDDSQLPKDRFSAERLKGVDSTLKIQPAKLEDSAVYLCASSLAAARAEQYFGPGTRLTVT.

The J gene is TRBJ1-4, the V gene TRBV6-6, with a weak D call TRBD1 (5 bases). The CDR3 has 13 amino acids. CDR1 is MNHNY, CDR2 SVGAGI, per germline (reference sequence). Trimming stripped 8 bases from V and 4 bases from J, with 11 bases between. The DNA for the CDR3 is TGTGCCAGCTTGGGACCACTTAATGAAAAACTGTTTTTT. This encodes CASLGPLNEKLFF.

In nucleotides, the CDR3 is TGTGCCAGTAGTATTCGGTCAGCCTACAATGAGCAGTTCTTC. Its translation is CASSIRSAYNEQFF. V gene TRBV19 combines with J gene TRBJ2-1; D is undetermined. Trimming pared 3 bases from V and 2 bases from J, leaving 8 bases between. CDR3 size: 14 residues. Germline values: CDR1 LNHDA, CDR2 SQIVND (reference sequence).

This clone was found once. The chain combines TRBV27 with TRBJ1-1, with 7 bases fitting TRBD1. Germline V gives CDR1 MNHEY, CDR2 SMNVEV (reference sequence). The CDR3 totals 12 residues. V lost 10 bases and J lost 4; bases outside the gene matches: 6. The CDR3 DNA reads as TGTGCCACCAGGGGGGTTCGCACTGAAGCTTTCTTT. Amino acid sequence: CATRGVRTEAFF.

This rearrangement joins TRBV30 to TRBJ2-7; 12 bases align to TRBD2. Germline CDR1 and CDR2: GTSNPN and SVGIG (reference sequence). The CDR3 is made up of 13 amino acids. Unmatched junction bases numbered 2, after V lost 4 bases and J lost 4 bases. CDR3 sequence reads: CAWNLAGGYEQYF. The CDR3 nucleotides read TGTGCCTGGAATCTAGCGGGAGGGTACGAGCAGTACTTC. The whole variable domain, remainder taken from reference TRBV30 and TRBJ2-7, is SQTIHQWPATLVQPVGSPLSLECTVEGTSNPNLYWYRQAAGRGLQLLFYSVGIGQISSEVPQNLSASRPQDRQFILSSKKLLLSDSGFYLCAWNLAGGYEQYFGPGTRLTVT.